The entry that follows covers one TCR beta chain sequence. Its antigen is unidentified. This record belongs to a study of OX40 agonist ivuxolimab in advanced cancers. Study information: At 0.01 to 10 mg/kg, ivuxolimab was administered intravenously to patients every 2 weeks.

Study findings and constraints: Partial responders at 0.1-3.0 mg/kg had among the lowest clonal expansion.

Sampling of blood occurred at baseline, cycle 4 day 1, and cycle 7 day 1. Measured with immunoSEQ multiplex PCR; TCRdb has only the in-frame clones, and not every one. The sample records 65,000 to 95,000 clones, more than 75% being singletons. Source: CD4+ or CD8+ T cells sorted from blood, taken in a trial of the OX40 agonist ivuxolimab. The receptor's source is an adult with an advanced solid tumor such as melanoma, head and neck, liver or kidney cancer.

CDR3 loop: CASSIQGNQPQHF. The DNA of the CDR3 is TGTGCCAGCAGCATACAGGGGAATCAGCCCCAGCATTTT. The chain links TRBV7-2 to TRBJ1-5; 7 bases match TRBD1. This CDR3 spans 13 amino acids. CDR1 and CDR2 from the germline V gene are SGHTA and FQGNSA. V lost 5 bases and J lost 4; bases outside the gene matches: 2.